This T cell receptor beta chain emerged from a study of CD8 T cells in Susac syndrome. Findings and limits, study-wide: The study's TCR sequencing and HLA analysis drew on a certain number of individuals. That number was acknowledged as relatively small.

Details on this clonotype: The antigen remains unidentified.

Trimming took 4 bases from V and 5 from J; bases not matched to a gene: 3. The CDR3 has 13 amino acids. The V gene's germline CDR1 is DFQATT and CDR2 SNEGSKA (reference sequence). The authors reverse transcribed roughly 0.5 to 1 ug RNA with random hexamers. immunoSEQ multiplex PCR amplified TCR beta CDR3 across 54 Vbeta, 13 Jbeta. TCRdb ran MiXCR on the immunoSEQ multiplex PCR reads and lists one entry per CDR3 protein. The sample comprises more than 75,000 distinct CDR3 sequences, around 94% of which are singletons, and about 0.28% rests with the top ten. CD8+ and CD4+ T cells from blood underwent TCR beta sequencing, which was carried out in a high-throughput format. The controls, all healthy donors, were matched for age and sex.

This sequence joins TRBV20-1 and TRBJ2-7; 12 bases match TRBD2. The sequence was collected from a human donor in good health. The specimen sequenced was CD8+ T cells from PBMCs. CDR3 protein: CSATSGRVNEQYV. CDR3 in DNA: TGCAGTGCTACTAGCGGGAGGGTGAACGAGCAGTACGTC.